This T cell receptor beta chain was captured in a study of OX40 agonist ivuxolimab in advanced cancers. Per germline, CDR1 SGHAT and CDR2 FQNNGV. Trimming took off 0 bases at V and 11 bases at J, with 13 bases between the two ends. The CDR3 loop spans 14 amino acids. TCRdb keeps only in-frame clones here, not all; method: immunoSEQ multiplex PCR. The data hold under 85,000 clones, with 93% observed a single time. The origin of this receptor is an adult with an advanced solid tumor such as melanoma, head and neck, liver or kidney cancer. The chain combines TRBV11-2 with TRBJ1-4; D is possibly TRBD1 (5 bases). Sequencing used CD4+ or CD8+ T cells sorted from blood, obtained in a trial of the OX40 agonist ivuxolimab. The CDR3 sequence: CASSLDYGDEKLFF. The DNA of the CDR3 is TGTGCCAGCAGCTTAGATTACGGGGACGAGAAACTGTTTTTT.